This TCR beta chain was found in a study of CD8 T cells in ankylosing spondylitis listed by TCRdb under 2017. Context from the whole study: To find TCR variants linked to disease, the study profiled T cell receptor beta repertoires in ankylosing spondylitis patients and healthy donors. Peripheral blood was sampled, and synovial fluid was additionally collected from ankylosing spondylitis patients. The whole study cohort included some 100 healthy donors and 25 ankylosing spondylitis patients.

Broad study findings and their caveats: Some of the motif variants had been reported before in the synovial fluid and blood of reactive arthritis patients, a finding that suggests common disease-initiation mechanisms. Blood from ankylosing spondylitis patients appeared to be characterized by a TCR beta motif composed of roughly eight highly homologous amino acid variants. In peripheral blood, the disease-linked clones were found at relatively low frequencies and had a CD8+ phenotype. The disease-linked clones were reported as significantly enriched in matched synovial fluid samples from ankylosing spondylitis patients.

Relative to germline, V is 7 bases shorter and J is 7 bases shorter, with 7 bases between their ends. From the cysteine through the phenylalanine, the CDR3 covers 11 amino acids. The only DNA kept is the CDR3, 33 bases in frame from the first base. This clonotype has a handful of counts. Its antigen has not been determined. No clone much larger than this one lies a single base away; base qualities are absent. The instrument given in TCRdb is Illumina HiSeq 2500. TCR beta libraries were prepared by quantitative 5'-RACE with molecular barcodes. Under the source paper's analysis protocol: A new computational method, built on a probabilistic model of VDJ rearrangement, was used to identify disease-linked TCR variants. The public reads were reanalyzed by TCRdb: fastp trimming at Q25, MiXCR alignment, in-frame beta chains only. For every CDR3 protein sequence, its rows merge into one entry that carries the most common genes and DNA. It is TCRdb's table, rather than the study itself, that gives the V and J calls and clone size. The sample table records 150,000 to 200,000 distinct CDR3 sequences; 15% to 20% of these occur just once. The biggest ten clones account for 4.3% of the sample.

Recombination joined TRBV12-3 or TRBV12-4 with TRBJ2-2, with no reliable assignment of the D segment. The specimen sequenced was blood, either unsorted or a sorted T cell fraction (not recorded which). The clonotype originates from a male donor under 30 with ankylosing spondylitis or in good health (not recorded which). Donor details come from another sample of the same person, matched by shared clones. The CDR3 region reads CASTIGGELFF. The DNA sequence reads TGTGCCAGCACGATCGGCGGGGAGCTGTTTTTT.